The 12 T cell receptor beta chains presented below share a single source sample, sequenced in a study of T cells in localized non-small cell lung cancer. The data were produced by immunoSEQ multiplex PCR, yet TCRdb's version contains in-frame clones alone and is incomplete. The table has some 25,000 clones, 86% seen once. Source: peripheral blood, taken before any cancer treatment. The receptors were gathered from a male donor at least 60 years old with stage II squamous cell lung carcinoma.

This rearrangement joins TRBV5-4 to TRBJ2-6; D is unresolved. The germline V gene has CDR1 SGHNT and CDR2 YYREEE (reference sequence). The V end was cut by 0 bases, the J end by 1 base, with 2 bases between. CDR3 size: 14 residues. CDR3 in amino acids: CASSLVSGANVLTF. The CDR3 DNA sequence: TGTGCCAGCAGCTTGGTTTCTGGGGCCAACGTCCTGACTTTC.

The genes are TRBV7-6 and TRBJ2-7, with D tentatively TRBD2 (5 bases). This CDR3 contains 15 residues. Trimming took off 5 bases at V and 3 bases at J, with 17 bases between the two ends. The germline CDR1 and CDR2 sequences are SGHVS and FNYEAQ. CDR3 protein: CASSAEAAGLYEQYF. The CDR3 region has the DNA TGTGCCAGCAGCGCTGAGGCGGCGGGCCTCTACGAGCAGTACTTC. The whole variable domain, remainder taken from reference TRBV7-6 and TRBJ2-7, is GAGVSQSPRYKVTKRGQDVALRCDPISGHVSLYWYRQALGQGPEFLTYFNYEAQQDKSGLPNDRFSAERPEGSISTLTIQRTEQRDSAMYRCASSAEAAGLYEQYFGPGTRLTVT.

V is TRBV28 and J is TRBJ2-7, with no clear D. Between the trimmed V and J ends, which lost 2 bases and 7 bases, there was a span of 12 bases. CDR3 size: 13 residues. Looked up from germline, CDR1 is MDHEN and CDR2 is SYDVKM. Here the CDR3 DNA reads TGTGCCAGCAGTTTAGGCATCCCTGGGGAGCAGTACTTC. Its protein product is CASSLGIPGEQYF.

This sequence joins TRBV5-4 and TRBJ2-1; D might be TRBD1 (5 bases). Per the germline V gene, CDR1 is SGHNT and CDR2 is YYREEE (reference sequence). V was pared by 2 bases and J by 7 bases, with 7 bases between. This CDR3 comprises 12 residues. The CDR3 DNA sequence: TGTGCCAGCAGCTTAAAGGGGAATGAGCAGTTCTTC. Translating gives CASSLKGNEQFF.

V gene TRBV7-3 combines with J gene TRBJ2-1; TRBD2 matches 9 bases. This CDR3 contains 18 residues. Germline V gene data show CDR1 as SGHTA and CDR2 as FQGTGA. Losses at the gene ends were 5 bases for V and 5 bases for J; bases not matched to a gene: 16. The CDR3: CASSLTIAGASQNNEQFF. The CDR3 DNA reads TGTGCCAGCAGCCTGACGATAGCGGGGGCCTCCCAAAACAATGAGCAGTTCTTC.

The genes are TRBV2 and TRBJ2-7; 13 nucleotides line up with TRBD2. This CDR3 comprises 16 residues. CDR1 is SNHLY and CDR2 is FYNNEI in the germline V gene. V shed 5 bases, J shed 6 bases, and the junction held 10 bases outside the gene matches. The DNA for the CDR3 is TGTGCCAGCAGTCCCAGTTTGGGACTAGCGGGAAGCGAGCAGTACTTC. Residues: CASSPSLGLAGSEQYF.

This clone was seen only once. The chain is built from TRBV5-8 and TRBJ1-6; 7 bases agree with TRBD1. CDR3 size: 15 residues. The germline CDR1 and CDR2 sequences are SGHTS and YDEGEE. With V trimmed by 0 bases and J by 9 bases, 6 bases remained unmatched. CDR3 in amino acids: CASSLGTGTGSPLHF. CDR3 DNA sequence: TGTGCCAGCAGCTTGGGGACAGGAACGGGTTCACCCCTCCACTTT.

CDR3 in DNA: TGTGCCAGCTCACCAGGACAACTGGGGGAAGCTTTCTTT. Its protein product is CASSPGQLGEAFF. The genes are TRBV18 and TRBJ1-1; perhaps TRBD1 as D (5 bases). The CDR3 loop spans 13 amino acids. Per the germline V gene, CDR1 is KGHSH and CDR2 is LQKENI. V was pared by 2 bases and J by 8 bases, with 12 bases between.

The chain combines TRBV5-6 with TRBJ1-1; 9 positions match TRBD1. This CDR3 has 17 amino acids. Germline loops: CDR1 SGHDT, CDR2 YYEEEE. J gave up 0 bases and V 2 bases, and 8 bases lay outside the gene matches. Written as DNA, the CDR3 is TGTGCCAGCAGCTTTGACAGGGGGTTCATCGTGAACACTGAAGCTTTCTTT. This gives the protein CASSFDRGFIVNTEAFF.

V is TRBV5-4 and J is TRBJ2-5; the D is unclear. There are 13 residues in the CDR3. Trimming took off 0 bases at V and 4 bases at J, with 7 bases between the two ends. Germline CDR1 SGHNT, CDR2 YYREEE (reference sequence). CDR3: CASSLDRVETQYF. The CDR3 DNA sequence: TGTGCCAGCAGCTTGGATAGGGTAGAGACCCAGTACTTC.

CDR3 bases: TGTGCCAGCAGTGCCCTAGCGGGGGGGCCCGGTACGCAGTATTTT. Residues: CASSALAGGPGTQYF. V is TRBV6-4 and J is TRBJ2-3, with TRBD2 matching over 12 bases. Trimming removed 4 bases from V and 8 bases from J; junction bases left unmatched: 7. The germline CDR1 and CDR2 sequences are MRHNA and SNTAGT. The CDR3 runs to 15 residues.

The chain has TRBV4-1 and TRBJ1-1; unclear D gene. Germline V gene sequence: CDR1 MGHRA, CDR2 YSYEKL. CDR3 length: 16 residues. Trimming pared 0 bases from V and 1 base from J, leaving 12 bases between. The DNA for the CDR3 is TGCGCCAGCAGCCAAGATCGAAGGCCTTCGAACACTGAAGCTTTCTTT. It specifies CASSQDRRPSNTEAFF.